Listed below are T cell receptor beta chains from one sample, sequenced in a study of neurological immune-mediated disorders. TCRdb reanalysed the 5' RACE reads using MiXCR and keeps one entry per CDR3 protein. The data contain approximately 100,000 distinct CDR3 sequences, about 10% of them singletons. The sample consisted of PBMCs. The receptors stem from a female donor with HTLV-1-associated myelopathy (HAM/TSP). Each CDR3 is given with its conserved first and last residue. The order of the fields is J gene, clone size, V gene, D gene, CDR3 DNA, CDR3 protein. D genes are given only for firm matches. Some rows mark clone size as missing; the rest say once, few, many or name a class of expanded clone.

j_call: TRBJ2-5; clone_size: many; v_call: TRBV5-1; d_call: -; cdr3_nt: TGCGCCACCCGGGTAGGCTTCCAAGAGACCCAGTACTTC; cdr3_aa: CATRVGFQETQYF
j_call: TRBJ2-1; clone_size: many; v_call: TRBV7-2; d_call: TRBD2; cdr3_nt: TGTGCCAGCAGCTACGGACTAGCGGGGGGTCGGGAGCAGTTCTTC; cdr3_aa: CASSYGLAGGREQFF
j_call: TRBJ2-7; clone_size: many; v_call: TRBV7-8; d_call: -; cdr3_nt: TGTGCCAGCAGTTATGAGCTCACCTTTCGGTACTTC; cdr3_aa: CASSYELTFRYF
j_call: TRBJ1-4; clone_size: -; v_call: TRBV5-1; d_call: -; cdr3_nt: TGCGCCAGCGCCCCCCTCCCGGCAGTGAACAATGAAAAACTGTTTTTT; cdr3_aa: CASAPLPAVNNEKLFF
j_call: TRBJ2-7; clone_size: many; v_call: TRBV7-9; d_call: -; cdr3_nt: TGTGCCAGCAGCCTCCCCCGGGTCCCCTACGAGCAGTACTTC; cdr3_aa: CASSLPRVPYEQYF
j_call: TRBJ1-5; clone_size: many; v_call: TRBV15; d_call: -; cdr3_nt: TGTGCCACCAGCAGAGTAGAACAGCCCCAGCATTTT; cdr3_aa: CATSRVEQPQHF
j_call: TRBJ1-5; clone_size: many; v_call: TRBV5-1; d_call: -; cdr3_nt: TGCGCCAGCAGCCCCGCGGAGGGAGAAGGGCCGGAGGGCAATCAGCCCCAGCATTTT; cdr3_aa: CASSPAEGEGPEGNQPQHF
j_call: TRBJ2-7; clone_size: many; v_call: TRBV28; d_call: -; cdr3_nt: TGTGCCAGCAGTTTCCGCGGGGGCGTTTCAAGGGAGCAGTACTTC; cdr3_aa: CASSFRGGVSREQYF
j_call: TRBJ2-7; clone_size: many; v_call: TRBV5-5; d_call: -; cdr3_nt: TGTGCCAGCAGCTTGAATTTTGCGGAGCAGTACTTC; cdr3_aa: CASSLNFAEQYF
j_call: TRBJ1-1; clone_size: many; v_call: TRBV28; d_call: TRBD1; cdr3_nt: TGTGCCAGCAGTCCCAGACAGGGGAAGTCGGCAGTCGCTGAAGCTTTCTTT; cdr3_aa: CASSPRQGKSAVAEAFF
j_call: TRBJ1-4; clone_size: many; v_call: TRBV5-1; d_call: -; cdr3_nt: TGCGCCAGCAGCTTGGGTACTTACGCAACTAATGAAAAACTGTTTTTT; cdr3_aa: CASSLGTYATNEKLFF
j_call: TRBJ2-1; clone_size: many; v_call: TRBV11-2; d_call: -; cdr3_nt: TGTGCCAGCAAGGAGGGCCGGTCCTACAATGAGCAGTTCTTC; cdr3_aa: CASKEGRSYNEQFF
j_call: TRBJ2-2; clone_size: many; v_call: TRBV20-1; d_call: -; cdr3_nt: TGCAGTGCTAGAGTCTTAAGCACCGGGGAGCTGTTTTTT; cdr3_aa: CSARVLSTGELFF
j_call: TRBJ1-2; clone_size: many; v_call: TRBV6-5; d_call: -; cdr3_nt: TGTGCCAGCAGGTTCGAGCTGTCCTATGGCTACACCTTC; cdr3_aa: CASRFELSYGYTF
j_call: TRBJ1-1; clone_size: -; v_call: TRBV5-1; d_call: TRBD1; cdr3_nt: TGCGCCAGCAGCTGGGACAGGGTCTCGAACACTGAAGCTTTCTTT; cdr3_aa: CASSWDRVSNTEAFF
j_call: TRBJ1-1; clone_size: many; v_call: TRBV20-1; d_call: -; cdr3_nt: TGCAGTGCGCGACAGAGCATGAACACTGAAGCTTTCTTT; cdr3_aa: CSARQSMNTEAFF
j_call: TRBJ2-7; clone_size: many; v_call: TRBV20-1; d_call: -; cdr3_nt: TGCAGTGCTAGAGTGAAGGGCTACGAGCAGTACTTC; cdr3_aa: CSARVKGYEQYF
j_call: TRBJ2-7; clone_size: many; v_call: TRBV20-1; d_call: TRBD2; cdr3_nt: TGCAGTGCTAGGTTAGCGGGAGGCCCCTACGAGCAGTACTTC; cdr3_aa: CSARLAGGPYEQYF
j_call: TRBJ2-7; clone_size: -; v_call: TRBV7-2; d_call: -; cdr3_nt: TGTGCCAGCAGCTTAGGCAGCTTCTACGAGCAGTACTTC; cdr3_aa: CASSLGSFYEQYF
j_call: TRBJ1-1; clone_size: many; v_call: TRBV6-5; d_call: -; cdr3_nt: TGTGCCAGCAGTTACTCTAGAAATGAAGCTTTCTTT; cdr3_aa: CASSYSRNEAFF
j_call: TRBJ2-7; clone_size: many; v_call: TRBV7-2; d_call: -; cdr3_nt: TGTGCCAGCAGCAACTCCTACGAGCAGTACTTC; cdr3_aa: CASSNSYEQYF
j_call: TRBJ1-5; clone_size: many; v_call: TRBV5-6; d_call: -; cdr3_nt: TGTGCCAGCAGCTTCGGGTGGGGACTTAATCAGCCCCAGCATTTT; cdr3_aa: CASSFGWGLNQPQHF
j_call: TRBJ2-3; clone_size: many; v_call: TRBV9; d_call: -; cdr3_nt: TGTGCCAGCAGCTTACGTAGTGAAGGAGATACGCAGTATTTT; cdr3_aa: CASSLRSEGDTQYF
j_call: TRBJ1-4; clone_size: many; v_call: TRBV27; d_call: -; cdr3_nt: TGTGCCAGCAGTTCCACCGGGACCTCTAATGAAAAACTGTTTTTT; cdr3_aa: CASSSTGTSNEKLFF
j_call: TRBJ2-7; clone_size: many; v_call: TRBV7-2; d_call: -; cdr3_nt: TGTGCCAGCAGCTTAATATCGGGGGCGGGGCAGGACGAGCAGTACTTC; cdr3_aa: CASSLISGAGQDEQYF
j_call: TRBJ2-7; clone_size: many; v_call: TRBV5-1; d_call: TRBD2; cdr3_nt: TGCGCCAGCAGCCCGGGACTAGCGGGGGGCCCCCTTACCTACGAGCAGTACTTC; cdr3_aa: CASSPGLAGGPLTYEQYF
j_call: TRBJ2-3; clone_size: many; v_call: TRBV14; d_call: -; cdr3_nt: TGTGCCAGCAGCCAACGGACCACAGATACGCAGTATTTT; cdr3_aa: CASSQRTTDTQYF
j_call: TRBJ2-1; clone_size: many; v_call: TRBV20-1; d_call: -; cdr3_nt: TGCAGTGCTAGGGCAGGGGGAGGCAATGAGCAGTTCTTC; cdr3_aa: CSARAGGGNEQFF
j_call: TRBJ2-1; clone_size: many; v_call: TRBV10-3; d_call: TRBD2; cdr3_nt: TGTGCCATCAGTGATCGGGGGGGCCCTGGCGATGAGCAGTTCTTC; cdr3_aa: CAISDRGGPGDEQFF
j_call: TRBJ2-1; clone_size: many; v_call: TRBV7-2; d_call: TRBD2; cdr3_nt: TGTGCCAGCAGCTTAGTAGGCGGGGGGGCCGGGAACAATGAGCAGTTCTTC; cdr3_aa: CASSLVGGGAGNNEQFF
j_call: TRBJ2-3; clone_size: many; v_call: TRBV5-1; d_call: -; cdr3_nt: TGCGCCAGCAGCTTGGGGGGAGTTTACACAGATACGCAGTATTTT; cdr3_aa: CASSLGGVYTDTQYF
j_call: TRBJ2-1; clone_size: many; v_call: TRBV5-1; d_call: -; cdr3_nt: TGCGCCAGCAGCTTGGACAGATCCTACAATGAGCAGTTCTTC; cdr3_aa: CASSLDRSYNEQFF
j_call: TRBJ2-1; clone_size: few; v_call: TRBV5-1; d_call: TRBD2; cdr3_nt: TGCGCCAGCAGCATTGCTAGCGGGGGTTACAATGAGCAGTTCTTC; cdr3_aa: CASSIASGGYNEQFF
j_call: TRBJ2-2; clone_size: -; v_call: TRBV29-1; d_call: -; cdr3_nt: TGCAGCGTTGTGGCCACACTTGGGCCTACCGGGGAGCTGTTTTTT; cdr3_aa: CSVVATLGPTGELFF
j_call: TRBJ2-1; clone_size: many; v_call: TRBV24-1; d_call: TRBD2; cdr3_nt: TGTGCCACCAGTGATCCCTCAGGACTGGGAGGGTACAATGAGCAGTTCTTC; cdr3_aa: CATSDPSGLGGYNEQFF
j_call: TRBJ2-2; clone_size: few; v_call: TRBV5-1; d_call: -; cdr3_nt: TGCGCCAGCAGCTTGGCGGGGCAGAACACCGGGGAGCTGTTTTTT; cdr3_aa: CASSLAGQNTGELFF
j_call: TRBJ2-5; clone_size: many; v_call: TRBV5-1; d_call: TRBD1; cdr3_nt: TGCGCCAGCAGCTCCCAGACAGGGGGAGAGACCCAGTACTTC; cdr3_aa: CASSSQTGGETQYF
j_call: TRBJ1-1; clone_size: many; v_call: TRBV28; d_call: TRBD1; cdr3_nt: TGTGCCAGCAGTTTACAACAGGGGGCAATTACTGAAGCTTTCTTT; cdr3_aa: CASSLQQGAITEAFF
j_call: TRBJ2-4; clone_size: many; v_call: TRBV20-1; d_call: -; cdr3_nt: TGCAGTGCTAGAGAAGGGAACAGGGACAACATTCAGTACTTC; cdr3_aa: CSAREGNRDNIQYF
j_call: TRBJ1-1; clone_size: -; v_call: TRBV5-4; d_call: -; cdr3_nt: TGTGCCAGCAGCTTGGCCGGGGAGCTTGAAGCTTTCTTT; cdr3_aa: CASSLAGELEAFF
j_call: TRBJ2-4; clone_size: many; v_call: TRBV6-6; d_call: -; cdr3_nt: TGTGCCAGCCTTAAATCTCTGGGCCTCAAAAACATTCAGTACTTC; cdr3_aa: CASLKSLGLKNIQYF
j_call: TRBJ1-5; clone_size: many; v_call: TRBV5-1; d_call: -; cdr3_nt: TGCGCCAGCAGCTTGGAAGGGGGACGGACCAATCAGCCCCAGCATTTT; cdr3_aa: CASSLEGGRTNQPQHF